The 24 T cell receptor beta chains given below trace back to one sample, sequenced in a study of T cell repertoires and HLA-DP antigens. The antigens these receptors bind are not known. Assay: immunoSEQ multiplex PCR; the TCRdb copy retains only in-frame clones and omits some. The sample has roughly 73,000 clones; roughly 77% are singletons. Source material: CD4+ T cells from PBMCs. The receptors were gathered from a man in his sixties in good health and CMV-seronegative.

V gene TRBV11-2 combines with J gene TRBJ2-2; maybe TRBD2 (6 bases). Germline CDR1 is SGHAT and CDR2 is FQNNGV. Trimming stripped 1 base from V and 6 bases from J, with 12 bases between. CDR3 length: 15 residues. CDR3 sequence: CASSLVGGSAGELFF. DNA for the CDR3: TGTGCCAGCAGCTTAGTTGGGGGGTCCGCCGGGGAGCTGTTTTTT. Variable domain in full (rest from reference TRBV11-2 and TRBJ2-2): EAGVAQSPRYKIIEKRQSVAFWCNPISGHATLYWYQQILGQGPKLLIQFQNNGVVDDSQLPKDRFSAERLKGVDSTLKIQPAKLEDSAVYLCASSLVGGSAGELFFGEGSRLTVL.

This chain connects TRBV5-6 to TRBJ2-5, with a possible D match to TRBD1 (5 bases). V was shortened by 2 bases and J by 5 bases, with 10 bases between the two germline ends. The CDR3 contains 13 residues. CDR1 and CDR2 from the germline V gene are SGHDT and YYEEEE. The CDR3 here is CASSLDRTETQYF. For the CDR3, the DNA is TGTGCCAGCAGCTTAGACAGAACGGAGACCCAGTACTTC.

This chain connects TRBV30 to TRBJ1-5; tentative D call: TRBD1 (6 bases). The CDR3 contains 15 residues. The V gene lost 2 bases and the J gene lost 1 base, with 12 bases spanning the gap. Germline assignment: CDR1 GTSNPN and CDR2 SVGIG (reference sequence). The CDR3 protein is CAWSPQGSSNQPQHF. The CDR3 DNA follows: TGTGCCTGGAGTCCCCAGGGGTCGAGCAATCAGCCCCAGCATTTT. The variable domain in full, with the rest retrieved from reference TRBV30 and TRBJ1-5, is SQTIHQWPATLVQPVGSPLSLECTVEGTSNPNLYWYRQAAGRGLQLLFYSVGIGQISSEVPQNLSASRPQDRQFILSSKKLLLSDSGFYLCAWSPQGSSNQPQHFGDGTRLSIL.

Here the CDR3 DNA reads TGTGCCAGCAGCTCCCCTACGGGATCGGGGGTAAATACGCAGTATTTT. It codes for CASSSPTGSGVNTQYF. The chain is built from TRBV7-8 and TRBJ2-3; D is possibly TRBD2 (6 bases). The CDR3 has 16 residues. V lost 4 bases and J lost 7, with 21 bases in between. The germline V gene encodes CDR1 SGHVS and CDR2 FQNEAQ.

The rearrangement joins TRBV6-5 to TRBJ1-4; 7 nucleotides match TRBD1. This CDR3 has 15 residues. The V and J ends lost 2 bases and 8 bases, in that order; junction bases with no gene match: 8. Germline values: CDR1 MNHEY, CDR2 SVGAGI. DNA of the CDR3: TGTGCCAGCAGTTACCAACCCAGGGGGAGGGAAAAACTGTTTTTT. This codes for CASSYQPRGREKLFF.

CDR3 DNA sequence: TGTGCCAGCAGCCCTCTTCGGGCGGAGGCTCAAGAGACCCAGTACTTC. Its translation: CASSPLRAEAQETQYF. J is TRBJ2-5 and V is TRBV7-9; D might be TRBD2 (5 bases). The germline V and J ends were trimmed by 5 bases and 2 bases, with 18 bases remaining between them. There are 16 residues in the CDR3. Germline values: CDR1 SEHNR, CDR2 FQNEAQ (reference sequence). Together with reference TRBV7-9 and TRBJ2-5, the CDR3 gives the full variable domain: DTGVSQNPRHKITKRGQNVTFRCDPISEHNRLYWYRQTLGQGPEFLTYFQNEAQLEKSRLLSDRFSAERPKGSFSTLEIQRTEQGDSAMYLCASSPLRAEAQETQYFGPGTRLLVL.

Here the CDR3 reads CASSTPFGGRGQIKEKLFF. The CDR3 DNA sequence: TGTGCCAGCAGCACTCCTTTTGGGGGCAGGGGGCAAATAAAGGAAAAACTGTTTTTT. This chain joins TRBV9 and TRBJ1-4; the match to TRBD1 covers 8 bases. After removal of 4 bases from V and 8 bases from J, the junction contained 22 bases not matched to a gene. There are 19 residues in the CDR3. The germline V gene has CDR1 SGDLS and CDR2 YYNGEE. The full variable domain, with the rest looked up from reference TRBV9 and TRBJ1-4, is DSGVTQTPKHLITATGQRVTLRCSPRSGDLSVYWYQQSLDQGLQFLIQYYNGEERAKGNILERFSAQQFPDLHSELNLSSLELGDSALYFCASSTPFGGRGQIKEKLFFGSGTQLSVL.

In DNA form, the CDR3 reads TGCGCCAGCACACTAAGCGGCCCTCACAATGAGCAGTTCTTC. Translation: CASTLSGPHNEQFF. J is TRBJ2-1 and V is TRBV5-1, with a possible D match to TRBD2 (5 bases). The V gene's germline CDR1 is SGHRS and CDR2 YFSETQ. This CDR3 has 14 residues. The V end was cut by 6 bases, the J end by 5 bases, with 15 bases between.

This clone was observed a few times. V gene TRBV19 combines with J gene TRBJ2-2; D gene uncertain. This CDR3 has 12 residues. Trimming shortened V by 4 bases and J by 6 bases, and 6 bases separated the two germline ends. Per the germline V gene, CDR1 is LNHDA and CDR2 is SQIVND (reference sequence). CDR3 nucleotides: TGTGCCAGTAGTACCCAGGCCGGGGAGCTGTTTTTT. This translates into CASSTQAGELFF. Variable domain in full (rest from reference TRBV19 and TRBJ2-2): DGGITQSPKYLFRKEGQNVTLSCEQNLNHDAMYWYRQDPGQGLRLIYYSQIVNDFQKGDIAEGYSVSREKKESFPLTVTSAQKNPTAFYLCASSTQAGELFFGEGSRLTVL.

This clone has only a few counts. The chain carries TRBV11-3 and TRBJ2-1, with 8 nucleotides matching TRBD2. The length of the CDR3 is 16 residues. The trim removed 2 bases at V and 8 bases at J, leaving 11 bases unmatched. The germline CDR1 and CDR2 sequences are SGHNT and YENEEA. CDR3 sequence reads: CASSLKSSSGNDEQFF. The CDR3 DNA reads TGTGCCAGCAGCTTAAAGTCGAGTAGCGGGAACGATGAGCAGTTCTTC.

The rearrangement joins TRBV11-2 to TRBJ1-1; 8 bases match TRBD1. Unmatched junction bases numbered 4, after V lost 4 bases and J lost 0 bases. The CDR3 loop spans 15 amino acids. Germline values: CDR1 SGHAT, CDR2 FQNNGV. The CDR3 DNA is TGTGCCAGCAGCTCATCGACAGGGGTGAACACTGAAGCTTTCTTT. This translates into CASSSSTGVNTEAFF.

The chain couples TRBV7-2 to TRBJ2-1; TRBD2 aligns across 10 bases. The CDR3 spans 16 residues. Germline CDR1 reads SGHTA; CDR2 reads FQGNSA. V shed 1 base and J 10 bases; nucleotides not matched to a gene: 10. The CDR3 DNA is TGTGCCAGCAGCTTAGATAGTAGCGGGGGGACACGCGAGCAGTTCTTC. It yields the protein CASSLDSSGGTREQFF.

V gene TRBV30 combines with J gene TRBJ2-7, with D possibly matching TRBD2 (5 bases). This CDR3 is 12 amino acids long. Germline assignment: CDR1 GTSNPN and CDR2 SVGIG (reference sequence). Deletions cut 0 bases from V and 6 bases from J, with 9 bases between. This chain's CDR3 is CAWSVSGFEQYF. CDR3 coding DNA: TGTGCCTGGAGTGTATCGGGGTTCGAGCAGTACTTC.

The CDR3 here is CASSPGRGPDTQYF. The CDR3 DNA reads as TGTGCCAGCTCACCGGGCAGGGGGCCAGATACGCAGTATTTT. The rearrangement joins TRBV18 to TRBJ2-3; the match to TRBD1 covers 8 bases. Trimming removed 3 bases from V and 4 bases from J; junction bases left unmatched: 3. This CDR3 has 14 residues. Germline V gives CDR1 KGHSH, CDR2 LQKENI. The complete variable domain, with remaining parts taken from reference TRBV18 and TRBJ2-3, reads NAGVMQNPRHLVRRRGQEARLRCSPMKGHSHVYWYRQLPEEGLKFMVYLQKENIIDESGMPKERFSAEFPKEGPSILRIQQVVRGDSAAYFCASSPGRGPDTQYFGPGTRLTVL.

This chain uses TRBV25-1 with TRBJ1-3, with 8 positions matching TRBD1. Germline V gene data show CDR1 as MGHDK and CDR2 as SYGVNS. The V gene end was trimmed by 4 bases and the J gene end by 5 bases; junction bases not matched to a gene: 10. This CDR3 spans 16 amino acids. This CDR3 is CASSASDRVARNTIYF. CDR3 nucleotides: TGTGCCAGCAGTGCTTCGGACAGGGTGGCCCGAAACACCATATATTTT. Based on the CDR3 plus reference TRBV25-1 and TRBJ1-3, the full variable domain is EADIYQTPRYLVIGTGKKITLECSQTMGHDKMYWYQQDPGMELHLIHYSYGVNSTEKGDLSSESTVSRIRTEHFPLTLESARPSHTSQYLCASSASDRVARNTIYFGEGSWLTVV.

To note about this clone: An end of the junction differs from the germline gene, which may be a read error. V is TRBV27 and J is TRBJ1-2; 8 bases are a match to TRBD1. Germline-derived CDR1 and CDR2 are MNHEY and SMNVEV (reference sequence). The CDR3 is 16 residues long. CDR3 nucleotide sequence: TGTGCCAGCAGTTTCGCGGGGGCAGGGGGCAGTTATGACTACACCTTC. Protein product: CASSFAGAGGSYDYTF.

The chain joins TRBV28 to TRBJ1-3; TRBD1 might be the D (6 bases). V was trimmed by 11 bases and J by 0 bases, leaving 11 bases between them. This CDR3 has 13 amino acids. Germline V CDR1 and CDR2: MDHEN, SYDVKM. CDR3 amino acids: CAVTDSSGNTIYF. The DNA for the CDR3 is TGTGCCGTTACGGACAGCTCTGGAAACACCATATATTTT.

The chain employs TRBV4-1 and TRBJ2-2; TRBD2 aligns across 9 bases. The V gene end was trimmed by 0 bases and the J gene end by 4 bases; junction bases not matched to a gene: 12. The CDR3 is 19 amino acids. Germline values: CDR1 MGHRA, CDR2 YSYEKL. The CDR3 sequence is CASSQDHRLAVAGTGELFF. The CDR3, as DNA: TGCGCCAGCAGCCAAGATCATAGACTAGCGGTGGCCGGCACCGGGGAGCTGTTTTTT.

The chain uses TRBV5-6 and TRBJ1-2, with a weak D call TRBD1 (5 bases). With 2 bases removed from V and 2 bases from J, the gap between germline ends came to 10 bases. The CDR3 is 14 residues long. In germline, CDR1 is SGHDT, CDR2 YYEEEE. CDR3 amino acids: CASSLGYRNYGYTF. The DNA for the CDR3 is TGTGCCAGCAGCTTAGGTTACAGGAACTATGGCTACACCTTC. The variable domain in full, with the rest retrieved from reference TRBV5-6 and TRBJ1-2, is DAGVTQSPTHLIKTRGQQVTLRCSPKSGHDTVSWYQQALGQGPQFIFQYYEEEERQRGNFPDRFSGHQFPNYSSELNVNALLLGDSALYLCASSLGYRNYGYTFGSGTRLTVV.

CDR3 DNA sequence: TGTGCCAGCAGCTTCAGGGTAGATACGCAGTATTTT. Its protein product is CASSFRVDTQYF. The V and J genes are TRBV7-2 and TRBJ2-3; D is perhaps TRBD1 (5 bases). CDR3 size: 12 residues. V lost 3 bases, J lost 5 bases, and 6 bases lay in between. Germline values: CDR1 SGHTA, CDR2 FQGNSA. Filled out from reference TRBV7-2 and TRBJ2-3, the complete variable domain reads GAGVSQSPSNKVTEKGKDVELRCDPISGHTALYWYRQSLGQGLEFLIYFQGNSAPDKSGLPSDRFSAERTGGSVSTLTIQRTQQEDSAVYLCASSFRVDTQYFGPGTRLTVL.

V usage is TRBV7-8 and J usage is TRBJ2-3; D gene ambiguous. Trimming removed 5 bases from V and 1 base from J, with 13 bases in between. Per the germline V gene, CDR1 is SGHVS and CDR2 is FQNEAQ. The CDR3 loop spans 15 amino acids. This CDR3 reads CASSTRAGGTDTQYF. The CDR3 nucleotides are TGTGCCAGCAGCACCAGAGCCGGAGGCACAGATACGCAGTATTTT.

The rearrangement links TRBV6-1 to TRBJ1-5, with a weak D call TRBD1 (6 bases). Germline V gives CDR1 MNHNS, CDR2 SASEGT. This CDR3 comprises 14 residues. V was shortened by 3 bases and J by 7 bases, with 13 bases between the two germline ends. The CDR3 loop reads CASSDRGDRQPQHF. In DNA form, the CDR3 reads TGTGCCAGCAGTGATAGGGGGGACCGCCAGCCCCAGCATTTT.

V gene TRBV7-9 combines with J gene TRBJ2-1; tentative D call: TRBD1 (8 bases). In germline, CDR1 is SEHNR, CDR2 FQNEAQ (reference sequence). The V gene lost 8 bases and the J gene lost 0 bases, with 14 bases spanning the gap. This CDR3 has 15 residues. In nucleotides, the CDR3 is TGTGCCAGCTCAGGGGGCGGGAGCTCCTACAATGAGCAGTTCTTC. Its protein product is CASSGGGSSYNEQFF.

DNA for the CDR3: TGTGCCAGCAGTTACTCGATCCGGGGTACCTACGAGCAGTACTTC. Its translation is CASSYSIRGTYEQYF. V is TRBV6-5 and J is TRBJ2-7, with a weak D call TRBD2 (5 bases). The V end lost 0 bases, the J end lost 2 bases, and 11 bases lay between the germline ends. From germline, CDR1 is MNHEY and CDR2 SVGAGI. This CDR3 comprises 15 residues.